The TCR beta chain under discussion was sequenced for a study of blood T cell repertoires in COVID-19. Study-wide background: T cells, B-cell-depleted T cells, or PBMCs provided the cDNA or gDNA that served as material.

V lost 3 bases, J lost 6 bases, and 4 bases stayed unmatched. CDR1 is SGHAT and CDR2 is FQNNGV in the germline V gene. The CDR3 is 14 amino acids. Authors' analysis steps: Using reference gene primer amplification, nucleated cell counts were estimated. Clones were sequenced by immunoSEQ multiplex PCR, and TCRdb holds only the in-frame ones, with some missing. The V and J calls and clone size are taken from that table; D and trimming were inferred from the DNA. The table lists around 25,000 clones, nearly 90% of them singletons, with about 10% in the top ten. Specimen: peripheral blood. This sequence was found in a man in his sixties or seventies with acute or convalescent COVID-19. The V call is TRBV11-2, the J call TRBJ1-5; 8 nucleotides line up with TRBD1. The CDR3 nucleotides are TGTGCCAGCAGCTTGGGGACAGGTGGTCAGCCCCAGCATTTT. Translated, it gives CASSLGTGGQPQHF. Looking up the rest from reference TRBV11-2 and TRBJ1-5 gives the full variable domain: EAGVAQSPRYKIIEKRQSVAFWCNPISGHATLYWYQQILGQGPKLLIQFQNNGVVDDSQLPKDRFSAERLKGVDSTLKIQPAKLEDSAVYLCASSLGTGGQPQHFGDGTRLSIL.